The 30 T cell receptor beta chains reported below all come from one sample, sequenced in a study of T cells in Graves' hyperthyroidism and ophthalmopathy (dated by TCRdb to the late 2010s). The library was obtained by multiplex PCR. The data were produced on an Illumina HiSeq 2000. TCR beta CDR3 regions were amplified from RNA transcripts. For the first round of RT-PCR on the TCR CDR3, the HTBI primer set was used together with the Qiagen OneStep RT-PCR kit. Through fastp at Q25 and MiXCR, TCRdb rebuilt clones from the public reads, retaining in-frame beta chains. All rows with the same CDR3 protein become a single entry with the most common DNA and genes. The sample records fewer than 350,000 distinct CDR3 sequences, roughly a fifth of which are singletons. 39% of the sample comes from the top ten. Sequenced sample: blood. The receptors derive from a man between 50 and 59 years old with Graves' ophthalmopathy.

This clonotype was counted at least ten times. The chain links TRBV20-1 to TRBJ2-7, with TRBD2 matching over 9 bases. The J segment lost 0 bases and the V segment lost 1 base, leaving 4 bases of the junction unmatched. Germline-derived CDR1 and CDR2 are DFQATT and SNEGSKA (reference sequence). The CDR3 has 15 amino acids. The CDR3 DNA follows: TGCAGTGCTAGAGCGGCGGGAGGGCACTCCTACGAGCAGTACTTC. This codes for CSARAAGGHSYEQYF.

This clonotype was counted at least ten times. The chain joins TRBV28 to TRBJ2-5; weak D call: TRBD2 (6 bases). The CDR3 runs to 16 residues. The germline V and J ends were trimmed by 5 bases and 4 bases, with 20 bases remaining between them. Germline CDR1 MDHEN, CDR2 SYDVKM. The CDR3 DNA sequence: TGTGCCAGCAGTGGGGGTGGGCAGGGAGGCAGAGAGACCCAGTACTTC. Its translation: CASSGGGQGGRETQYF.

This clonotype has more than one count but fewer than ten. This rearrangement joins TRBV5-6 to TRBJ2-7; no clear D gene. The CDR3 has 13 amino acids. The V end was cut by 3 bases, the J end by 9 bases, with 16 bases between. Germline V gene lookup returns CDR1 SGHDT and CDR2 YYEEEE. The CDR3 DNA is TGTGCCAGCAGCTCGGTCCTAGAACGTGGGCAGTACTTC. It codes for CASSSVLERGQYF.

J is TRBJ2-1 and V is TRBV5-1; D ambiguous. CDR1 and CDR2 (germline): SGHRS, YFSETQ. This CDR3 is 18 amino acids long. V was shortened by 0 bases and J by 7 bases, with 23 bases between the two germline ends. The CDR3 sequence is CASSLEEKRTEPGNEQFF. The CDR3 nucleotides are TGCGCCAGCAGCTTGGAAGAAAAAAGAACGGAACCTGGGAATGAGCAGTTCTTC.

This clonotype was seen many times. This chain uses TRBV13 with TRBJ2-7; D could derive from TRBD1 or TRBD2 (5 bases each). The CDR3 contains 15 residues. Germline lookup yields CDR1 PRHDT and CDR2 FYEKMQ (reference sequence). Trimming removed 4 bases from V and 5 bases from J, with 18 bases in between. The CDR3 nucleotides read TGTGCCAGCAGCTCACGGGGACCTATCGAGAACGAGCAGTACTTC. The encoded protein is CASSSRGPIENEQYF. The variable domain in full, with the rest retrieved from reference TRBV13 and TRBJ2-7, is AAGVIQSPRHLIKEKRETATLKCYPIPRHDTVYWYQQGPGQDPQFLISFYEKMQSDKGSIPDRFSAQQFSDYHSELNMSSLELGDSALYFCASSSRGPIENEQYFGPGTRLTVT.

This clonotype was counted only a few times. J is TRBJ2-3 and V is TRBV20-1; TRBD1 matches 8 bases. The V segment lost 6 bases and the J segment 0 bases; nucleotides outside the gene matches: 8. The CDR3 runs to 15 residues. Germline V CDR1 and CDR2: DFQATT, SNEGSKA (reference sequence). The CDR3 is CSAPRTGKSTDTQYF. The DNA of the CDR3 is TGCAGTGCCCCTAGGACAGGGAAAAGCACAGATACGCAGTATTTT.

This clonotype showed up many times. The chain has TRBV28 and TRBJ2-3, with D possibly being TRBD1 (5 bases). This CDR3 has 16 amino acids. V lost 3 bases, J lost 2 bases, and 15 bases lay in between. CDR1 and CDR2 from the germline V gene are MDHEN and SYDVKM. Written as DNA, the CDR3 is TGTGCCAGCAGTTTTCACAGGCTACCCCACACAGATACGCAGTATTTT. Protein: CASSFHRLPHTDTQYF.

The rearrangement joins TRBV10-3 to TRBJ2-5, with 8 bases that match TRBD2. The CDR3 is 14 amino acids. The V gene's germline CDR1 is ENHRY and CDR2 SYGVKD. Germline trimming cut 5 bases from V and 1 base from J; bases unmatched to any gene: 3. CDR3 region: CAISSGRGQETQYF. DNA of the CDR3: TGTGCCATCAGTAGCGGGAGAGGCCAAGAGACCCAGTACTTC.

This clonotype was picked up a small number of times. The chain is built from TRBV7-8 and TRBJ2-7; TRBD1 aligns across 9 bases. The germline gives CDR1 SGHVS, CDR2 FQNEAQ. This CDR3 region has 14 residues. J lost 5 bases, V lost 3 bases, and 5 bases had no gene match. CDR3 sequence reads: CASSFRDRADEQYF. DNA of the CDR3: TGTGCCAGCAGCTTCCGGGACAGGGCGGACGAGCAGTACTTC.

This sequence joins TRBV10-3 and TRBJ1-1; D is ambiguous. Between the trimmed V and J ends, which lost 6 bases and 0 bases, there was a span of 14 bases. CDR1 is ENHRY, CDR2 SYGVKD, per germline. The CDR3 totals 15 residues. The CDR3 loop is CAIRGAVPLNTEAFF. As DNA, the CDR3 is TGTGCCATCAGGGGCGCGGTACCCTTGAACACTGAAGCTTTCTTT.

The chain recombines TRBV6-2 or TRBV6-3 with TRBJ2-1, with 9 nucleotides matching TRBD2. The germline CDR1 and CDR2 sequences are MNHEY and SVGEGT. The V gene end was trimmed by 5 bases and the J gene end by 8 bases; junction bases not matched to a gene: 13. The CDR3 totals 16 residues. The CDR3 bases are TGTGCCAGCAGTCCCCTAATAGCGGGAGAGCGGGATGAGCAGTTCTTC. This codes for CASSPLIAGERDEQFF.

This chain uses TRBV19 with TRBJ1-2; 10 bases map to TRBD1. Germline V gives CDR1 LNHDA, CDR2 SQIVND (reference sequence). The CDR3 extends over 14 amino acids. V shed 11 bases, J shed 7 bases, and the junction held 13 bases outside the gene matches. The DNA for the CDR3 is TGTGCCGCAACCCTGGGGGACAGGGGCTCTGGCTACACCTTC. Its translation: CAATLGDRGSGYTF.

This clonotype came up many times. J is TRBJ1-1 and V is TRBV18, with D uncertain. This CDR3 is built from 13 residues. The germline gives CDR1 KGHSH, CDR2 LQKENI. V was trimmed by 2 bases and J by 1 base, leaving 5 bases between them. In nucleotides, the CDR3 is TGTGCCAGCTCACCATCACAGAACACTGAAGCTTTCTTT. This codes for CASSPSQNTEAFF.

V usage is TRBV20-1 and J usage is TRBJ2-1, with D uncertain. The CDR3 is 10 amino acids. The germline gives CDR1 DFQATT, CDR2 SNEGSKA (reference sequence). Deletions cut 3 bases from V and 5 bases from J, with 2 bases between. Here the CDR3 reads CSASDNEQFF. The CDR3 DNA sequence: TGCAGTGCTAGTGACAATGAGCAGTTCTTC.

This clonotype was seen only a few times. The gene calls are TRBV6-5 and TRBJ2-3; unclear D gene. The ends were cut back, 2 bases at V and 4 bases at J, with 4 bases in the middle. Germline V gene lookup returns CDR1 MNHEY and CDR2 SVGAGI. This CDR3 region has 12 residues. CDR3 sequence: CASSYVPDTQYF. The CDR3 nucleotides read TGTGCCAGCAGTTACGTACCAGATACGCAGTATTTT.

The V call is TRBV20-1, the J call TRBJ2-3, with a weak D call TRBD2 (6 bases). The V and J ends lost 5 bases and 7 bases respectively, with 10 bases between them. In germline, CDR1 is DFQATT, CDR2 SNEGSKA (reference sequence). This CDR3 has 11 amino acids. The CDR3: CSAPRGNTQYF. The CDR3 bases are TGCAGTGCTCCTCGGGGGAATACGCAGTATTTT.

The rearrangement joins TRBV20-1 to TRBJ1-6, with TRBD1 matching 7 bases. The germline CDR1 and CDR2 sequences are DFQATT and SNEGSKA (reference sequence). Trimming took 6 bases from V and 7 from J; bases not matched to a gene: 6. The CDR3 is 13 residues long. The CDR3 here is CSAKRQGNSPLHF. The CDR3 DNA is TGCAGTGCGAAGAGACAGGGCAATTCACCCCTCCACTTT.

This clonotype was observed at least ten times. The genes are TRBV12-3 or TRBV12-4 and TRBJ2-5; a possible D gene is TRBD1 (5 bases). The CDR3 covers 12 residues. V lost 8 bases and J lost 5, with 12 bases in between. The CDR3 loop reads CASSPSGETQYF. CDR3 DNA: TGTGCCAGCTCACCATCAGGGGAGACCCAGTACTTC.

The chain carries TRBV10-2 and TRBJ1-6, with D possibly being TRBD1 (6 bases). The CDR3 extends over 14 amino acids. Germline V gene sequence: CDR1 WSHSY, CDR2 SAAADI. Trimming stripped 4 bases from V and 6 bases from J, with 10 bases between. In DNA form, the CDR3 reads TGCGCCAGCAGTGGATCCAGGGGTAATTCACCCCTCCACTTT. Translating it yields CASSGSRGNSPLHF.

This clonotype was observed a handful of times. The J gene is TRBJ2-7, the V gene TRBV20-1; 7 bases align to TRBD1. Trimming took 3 bases from V and 0 from J; bases not matched to a gene: 2. This CDR3 comprises 13 residues. CDR1 is DFQATT and CDR2 is SNEGSKA in the germline V gene (reference sequence). This CDR3 reads CSARGQSSYEQYF. CDR3 DNA sequence: TGCAGTGCTAGGGGACAGAGCTCCTACGAGCAGTACTTC.

The V call is TRBV15, the J call TRBJ1-5; tentative D call: TRBD1 (6 bases). CDR3 length: 15 residues. The V end was cut by 2 bases, the J end by 0 bases, with 8 bases between. Germline CDR1 reads LNHNV; CDR2 reads YYDKDF (reference sequence). CDR3 DNA: TGTGCCACCAGCAGAATCAGGGGTAGCAATCAGCCCCAGCATTTT. Translated: CATSRIRGSNQPQHF.

In this sample, this clonotype turned up many times. V usage is TRBV18 and J usage is TRBJ2-5; 7 positions agree with TRBD1. The V and J ends lost 4 bases and 2 bases, in that order; junction bases with no gene match: 7. CDR1 is KGHSH, CDR2 LQKENI, per germline. CDR3 length: 15 residues. The CDR3 loop is CASSHAGTDQETQYF. The CDR3 coding sequence is TGTGCCAGCTCACACGCCGGGACAGATCAAGAGACCCAGTACTTC.

This clonotype appeared many times. The chain recombines TRBV11-2 with TRBJ2-1; no firm D call. CDR1 SGHAT and CDR2 FQNNGV come from the germline V gene. The CDR3 is 14 amino acids. V lost 5 bases, J lost 6 bases, and 14 bases lay in between. The chain's CDR3 is CASSPWAAGNEQFF. CDR3 nucleotide sequence: TGTGCCAGCAGCCCCTGGGCGGCTGGCAATGAGCAGTTCTTC.

The V and J genes are TRBV24-1 and TRBJ2-1, with 15 bases matching TRBD2. Germline V CDR1 and CDR2: KGHDR, SFDVKD. V shed 5 bases, J shed 3 bases, and the junction held 13 bases outside the gene matches. This CDR3 contains 20 residues. The CDR3 nucleotides are TGTGCCACCAGTGGATGGACTAGCGGGAGGGCCTGGGGGGGCTACAATGAGCAGTTCTTC. Its translation: CATSGWTSGRAWGGYNEQFF.

The sample holds many counts of this clonotype. This chain links TRBV5-1 with TRBJ2-1; the match to TRBD2 covers 7 bases. CDR1 and CDR2 from the germline V gene are SGHRS and YFSETQ. The CDR3 spans 14 residues. The V and J ends lost 5 bases and 0 bases, in that order; junction bases with no gene match: 2. Here the CDR3 reads CASRPSGSYNEQFF. Here the CDR3 DNA reads TGCGCCAGCAGGCCTAGCGGCTCCTACAATGAGCAGTTCTTC.

This clonotype has just a few counts. The rearrangement joins TRBV20-1 to TRBJ2-5; either TRBD1 or TRBD2 may supply D (5 bases each). From germline, CDR1 is DFQATT and CDR2 SNEGSKA (reference sequence). The CDR3 is made up of 15 amino acids. V dropped 0 bases and J dropped 1 base, with 12 bases sitting between them. CDR3 protein: CSAREFRGVQETQYF. Written as DNA, the CDR3 is TGCAGTGCTAGAGAGTTTAGGGGAGTCCAAGAGACCCAGTACTTC.

The sample holds a few counts of this clonotype. The chain joins TRBV7-2 to TRBJ1-5; 8 bases line up with TRBD1. CDR1 and CDR2 from the germline V gene are SGHTA and FQGNSA. The CDR3 consists of 13 residues. V gave up 9 bases and J gave up 7 bases; unmatched junction bases: 8. CDR3 nucleotides: TGTGCCAGTACCCTGGACAGGGTACAGCCCCAGCATTTT. It is translated as CASTLDRVQPQHF. Based on the CDR3 plus reference TRBV7-2 and TRBJ1-5, the full variable domain is GAGVSQSPSNKVTEKGKDVELRCDPISGHTALYWYRQSLGQGLEFLIYFQGNSAPDKSGLPSDRFSAERTGGSVSTLTIQRTQQEDSAVYLCASTLDRVQPQHFGDGTRLSIL.

This clonotype was counted many times. The V and J genes are TRBV28 and TRBJ2-3, with 11 bases matching TRBD2. The CDR3 covers 16 residues. Looked up from germline, CDR1 is MDHEN and CDR2 is SYDVKM. The junction had 5 bases not matched to a gene; V was cut back by 4 bases and J by 2 bases. This chain's CDR3 is CASSSPTSGNTDTQYF. For the CDR3, the DNA is TGTGCCAGCAGTTCGCCGACTAGCGGGAACACAGATACGCAGTATTTT.

Turning to this clonotype: The junction shows a germline mismatch at one end, possibly a read error. The chain links TRBV12-5 to TRBJ1-1; the D is unclear. The CDR3 is 15 amino acids. CDR1 is LGHNT, CDR2 FRNRAP, per germline. CDR3 in amino acids: CAGGFLGGMNTEAFF. CDR3 bases: TGTGCTGGTGGTTTCCTCGGCGGCATGAACACTGAAGCTTTCTTT.

This clonotype was recorded at least ten times. The chain couples TRBV20-1 to TRBJ1-1; weak D call: TRBD1 (5 bases). Trimming left V 3 bases short and J 1 base short, with 18 bases between. Germline lookup yields CDR1 DFQATT and CDR2 SNEGSKA (reference sequence). The CDR3 runs to 16 residues. For the CDR3, the DNA is TGCAGTGCTAGTCTTCCGGGGGGATTCAGGAACACTGAAGCTTTCTTT. It specifies CSASLPGGFRNTEAFF.